This T cell receptor (beta chain) stems from a study of blood T cell repertoires in COVID-19. Looking at the study overall: The United States, Italy and Spain were the sources of the acute and convalescent COVID-19 samples. T cells, B-cell-depleted T cells, or PBMCs provided the cDNA or gDNA that served as material.

As processed by the authors: By means of reference gene primer amplification, nucleated cell counts were estimated. Produced via immunoSEQ multiplex PCR; TCRdb's table is partial and in-frame only. The DNA gave D and trimming, while V, J and clone size come from that table. The sample yields about 60,000 clones, about 86% seen once. Germline V gene sequence: CDR1 SQVTM, CDR2 ANQGSEA. Between the trimmed V and J ends, which lost 4 bases and 6 bases, there was a span of 11 bases. This CDR3 region has 12 residues. This clonotype was sampled from a woman of 80 years or more with active COVID-19. The chain couples TRBV29-1 to TRBJ2-3; the D gene is possibly TRBD2 (6 bases). Sequenced: peripheral blood. The CDR3 is CSVASGEDTQYF. The CDR3 DNA reads TGCAGCGTTGCTTCGGGGGAGGATACGCAGTATTTT.